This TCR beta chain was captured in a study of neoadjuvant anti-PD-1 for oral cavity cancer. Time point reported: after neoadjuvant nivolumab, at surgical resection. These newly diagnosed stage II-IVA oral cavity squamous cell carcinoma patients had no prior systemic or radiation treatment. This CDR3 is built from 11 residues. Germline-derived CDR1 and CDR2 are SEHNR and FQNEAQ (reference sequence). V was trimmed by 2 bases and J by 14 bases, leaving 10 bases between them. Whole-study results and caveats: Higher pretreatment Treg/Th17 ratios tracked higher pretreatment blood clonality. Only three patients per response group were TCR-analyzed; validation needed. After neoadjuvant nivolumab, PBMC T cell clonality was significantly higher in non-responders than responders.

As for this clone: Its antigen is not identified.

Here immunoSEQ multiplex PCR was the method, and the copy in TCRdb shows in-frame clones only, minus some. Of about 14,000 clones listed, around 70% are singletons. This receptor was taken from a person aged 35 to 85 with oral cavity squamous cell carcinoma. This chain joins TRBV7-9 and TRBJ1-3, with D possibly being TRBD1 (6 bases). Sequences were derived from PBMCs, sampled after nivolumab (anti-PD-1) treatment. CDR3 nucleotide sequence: TGTGCCAGCAGCTTACGCGGACAGCTATATTTT. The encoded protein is CASSLRGQLYF.